This TCR beta chain was observed in a study of OX40 agonist ivuxolimab in advanced cancers. Study results and limitations: The 0.1-3.0 mg/kg partial responders had among the lowest clonal expansion. In general, CD8+ T cells held more expanded clones than CD4+ did, on average.

Data came from immunoSEQ multiplex PCR; TCRdb stores just in-frame clones and leaves some out. The data show roughly 64,000 clones, with approximately 90% seen just once and roughly 0.44% held by the top ten. As concerns this clone: Its antigen is unknown.

The source is an adult with an advanced solid tumor such as melanoma, head and neck, liver or kidney cancer. Sequencing used CD4+ or CD8+ T cells sorted from blood, obtained in a trial of the OX40 agonist ivuxolimab.

CDR3 bases: TGTGCCAGCAGCCCCTCCCTTAATGAGCAGTTCTTC. Its protein is CASSPSLNEQFF. J is TRBJ2-1 and V is TRBV11-2, with unresolved D. The CDR3 has 12 residues. V shed 5 bases and J shed 7 bases, with 9 bases lying between them. Germline loops: CDR1 SGHAT, CDR2 FQNNGV.